This T cell receptor beta chain originates from a study of blood T cell repertoires in COVID-19. Some clones are missing from TCRdb's copy, which holds only in-frame ones; the method was immunoSEQ multiplex PCR. Seen here are about 140,000 clones, approximately 88% observed once, and the top ten hold about 1.7%. Germline V lookup: CDR1 SGDLS, CDR2 YYNGEE. Trimming at V came to 3 bases and at J to 3 bases, leaving 3 bases not matched to a gene. There are 15 residues in the CDR3. This receptor was obtained from a woman between 45 and 65 years old with acute or convalescent COVID-19. Sequenced: peripheral blood. The chain combines TRBV9 with TRBJ2-3; 11 nucleotides align to TRBD2. CDR3 in DNA: TGTGCCAGCAGCGCTAGCGGGGGGTGGACAGATACGCAGTATTTT. Protein product: CASSASGGWTDTQYF.